Below, 17 T cell receptor beta chains from the same sample are listed, as sequenced in a study of T cell responses to AZD1222 COVID-19 vaccine. Using immunoSEQ multiplex PCR, the repertoire was profiled, and TCRdb retains in-frame clones only, with some absent. The table has about 78,000 clones, around 90% seen once. The input for sequencing was peripheral blood, taken on day 0 of AZD1222 vaccination. These receptor sequences come from an adult in good health.

This rearrangement joins TRBV21-1 to TRBJ1-5. TRBV21-1 is reported as a pseudogene. This CDR3 spans 18 amino acids. Here the CDR3 reads CASSKRSPLRGPHQPQHF. The CDR3 DNA follows: TGTGCCAGCAGCAAAAGGTCCCCCTTACGGGGGCCCCATCAGCCCCAGCATTTT.

The chain is built from TRBV19 and TRBJ2-3, with 8 bases identical to TRBD1. After removal of 3 bases from V and 1 base from J, the junction contained 3 bases not matched to a gene. This CDR3 has 15 amino acids. Looked up from germline, CDR1 is LNHDA and CDR2 is SQIVND (reference sequence). CDR3 DNA sequence: TGTGCCAGTAGTATTCCGGGACAGGGCACAGATACGCAGTATTTT. This gives the protein CASSIPGQGTDTQYF.

This clone has a single count. V gene TRBV29-1 combines with J gene TRBJ2-1; no reliable D call. Trimming pared 6 bases from V and 0 bases from J, leaving 15 bases between. The CDR3 consists of 15 residues. Germline V gives CDR1 SQVTM, CDR2 ANQGSEA. The chain's CDR3 is CSVLQRVSSYNEQFF. CDR3 nucleotides: TGCAGCGTACTACAAAGGGTTAGCTCCTACAATGAGCAGTTCTTC.

V is TRBV27 and J is TRBJ2-7, with 8 bases fitting TRBD1. The ends lost 3 bases at V and 1 base at J; junction bases unmatched: 5. The CDR3 runs to 15 residues. Germline CDR1 and CDR2: MNHEY and SMNVEV (reference sequence). This CDR3 reads CASSFHRGSSYEQYF. The CDR3 nucleotides read TGTGCCAGCAGTTTCCACAGGGGGTCTTCCTACGAGCAGTACTTC.

The chain combines TRBV7-3 with TRBJ1-5, with 9 bases matching TRBD1. Germline assignment: CDR1 SGHTA and CDR2 FQGTGA. The CDR3 length is 15 residues. Trimming at V came to 2 bases and at J to 6 bases, leaving 5 bases not matched to a gene. CDR3 amino acids: CASSLDGTGSQPQHF. The CDR3 region has the DNA TGTGCCAGCAGCTTAGACGGGACAGGGAGTCAGCCCCAGCATTTT.

This clone has only a few counts. The chain combines TRBV28 with TRBJ1-1; perhaps TRBD1 as D (5 bases). The CDR3 totals 14 residues. V was pared by 2 bases and J by 7 bases, with 14 bases between. Germline CDR1 and CDR2: MDHEN and SYDVKM. The CDR3, as DNA: TGTGCCAGCAGTTTAGAGGGGTTAGGACGTGAAGCTTTCTTT. Protein product: CASSLEGLGREAFF.

This clone showed up just once. The rearrangement uses TRBV11-2 and TRBJ2-3; TRBD2 matches 11 bases. The junction had 11 bases not matched to a gene; V was cut back by 1 base and J by 5 bases. The CDR3 runs to 18 residues. CDR1 is SGHAT and CDR2 is FQNNGV in the germline V gene. The CDR3: CASSLGALAGGSGDTQYF. CDR3 coding DNA: TGTGCCAGCAGCTTAGGGGCGCTAGCGGGAGGAAGTGGAGATACGCAGTATTTT. Looking up the rest from reference TRBV11-2 and TRBJ2-3 gives the full variable domain: EAGVAQSPRYKIIEKRQSVAFWCNPISGHATLYWYQQILGQGPKLLIQFQNNGVVDDSQLPKDRFSAERLKGVDSTLKIQPAKLEDSAVYLCASSLGALAGGSGDTQYFGPGTRLTVL.

This chain connects TRBV9 to TRBJ2-1; D remains unclear. CDR3 length: 13 residues. Trimming removed 0 bases from V and 4 bases from J, with 5 bases in between. Germline V lookup: CDR1 SGDLS, CDR2 YYNGEE. CDR3 in DNA: TGTGCCAGCAGCGTAGAACTGTACAATGAGCAGTTCTTC. It is translated as CASSVELYNEQFF.

V gene TRBV7-9 combines with J gene TRBJ1-1; D gene ambiguous. Germline assignment: CDR1 SEHNR and CDR2 FQNEAQ (reference sequence). This CDR3 is 10 amino acids long. Trimming took off 6 bases at V and 5 bases at J, with 4 bases between the two ends. CDR3 nucleotide sequence: TGTGCCAGCAGTGGAACTGAAGCTTTCTTT. It encodes CASSGTEAFF.

The gene calls are TRBV6-1 and TRBJ1-3; 7 bases are a match to TRBD1. Looked up from germline, CDR1 is MNHNS and CDR2 is SASEGT. V was clipped by 1 base and J by 0 bases; unmatched bases: 0. The CDR3 extends over 15 amino acids. The CDR3 region is CASSEGTGSGNTIYF. The CDR3 nucleotides are TGTGCCAGCAGTGAAGGGACAGGCTCTGGAAACACCATATATTTT.

This chain uses TRBV9 with TRBJ1-2; possible D gene TRBD1, 5 bases. Germline V gives CDR1 SGDLS, CDR2 YYNGEE. V lost 0 bases to trimming and J lost 6 bases, with 9 bases between them. The CDR3 extends over 13 amino acids. CDR3 in DNA: TGTGCCAGCAGCGTAGAGAGCAGGGATGGCTACACCTTC. This encodes CASSVESRDGYTF.

CDR3 sequence: CASSKVGTEQFF. In DNA form, the CDR3 reads TGTGCCAGCAGCAAAGTTGGGACTGAGCAGTTCTTC. The chain couples TRBV21-1 to TRBJ2-1. TRBV21-1 is noted as a pseudogene. The CDR3 contains 12 residues.

The genes are TRBV5-1 and TRBJ1-4; the match to TRBD1 covers 7 bases. The junction had 9 bases not matched to a gene; V was cut back by 7 bases and J by 6 bases. This CDR3 contains 14 residues. Germline V gene sequence: CDR1 SGHRS, CDR2 YFSETQ. The CDR3 loop reads CASSRGGGDEKLFF. CDR3 bases: TGCGCCAGCTCTAGAGGGGGCGGGGATGAAAAACTGTTTTTT.

The rearrangement links TRBV6-1 to TRBJ1-1; weak D call: TRBD1 (5 bases). CDR1 is MNHNS, CDR2 SASEGT, per germline. Trimming pared 2 bases from V and 11 bases from J, leaving 18 bases between. The CDR3 runs 14 residues. The CDR3 DNA reads as TGTGCCAGCAGTGAAACCCCCGACAGTGGGAGGGCTTTCTTT. Translating gives CASSETPDSGRAFF.

This clone has a single count. The chain links TRBV3-1 (or the pseudogene TRBV3-2) to TRBJ2-1; TRBD2 matches 10 bases. CDR3 length: 16 residues. With 2 bases clipped from V and 7 bases from J, the junction kept 8 bases outside the gene matches. The germline V gene encodes CDR1 LGHDT and CDR2 YNNKEL (reference sequence). In DNA, the CDR3 is TGTGCCAGCAGCCAATCGAAGCGGGAGGGGGAGAATGAGCAGTTCTTC. Amino acid sequence: CASSQSKREGENEQFF.

The rearrangement links TRBV5-1 to TRBJ1-2; no reliable D call. The V and J ends lost 1 base and 0 bases respectively, with 10 bases between them. The V gene's germline CDR1 is SGHRS and CDR2 YFSETQ. CDR3 size: 15 residues. CDR3 region: CASSLFPETNYGYTF. The CDR3 DNA follows: TGCGCCAGCAGCTTGTTCCCAGAGACTAACTATGGCTACACCTTC.

The chain recombines TRBV29-1 with TRBJ2-4; D gene unclear. The CDR3 loop spans 13 amino acids. Trimming cost V 8 bases and J 9 bases, with 20 bases left between them. CDR1 and CDR2 (germline): SQVTM, ANQGSEA. The CDR3 DNA reads as TGCAGCTTTACCACGGCCGGCTCCGGCATTCAGTACTTC. Translating it yields CSFTTAGSGIQYF.